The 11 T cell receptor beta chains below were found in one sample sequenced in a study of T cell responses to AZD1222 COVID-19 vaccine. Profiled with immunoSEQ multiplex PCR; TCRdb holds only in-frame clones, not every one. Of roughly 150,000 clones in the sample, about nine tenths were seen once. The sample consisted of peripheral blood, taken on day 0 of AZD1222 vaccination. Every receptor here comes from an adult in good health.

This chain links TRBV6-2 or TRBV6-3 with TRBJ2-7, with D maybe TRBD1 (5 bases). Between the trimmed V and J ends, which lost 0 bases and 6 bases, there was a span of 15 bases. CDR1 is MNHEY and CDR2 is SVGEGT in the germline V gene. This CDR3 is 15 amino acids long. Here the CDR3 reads CASSYSIGYRGEQYF. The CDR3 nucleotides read TGTGCCAGCAGTTACTCGATTGGCTATAGGGGCGAGCAGTACTTC.

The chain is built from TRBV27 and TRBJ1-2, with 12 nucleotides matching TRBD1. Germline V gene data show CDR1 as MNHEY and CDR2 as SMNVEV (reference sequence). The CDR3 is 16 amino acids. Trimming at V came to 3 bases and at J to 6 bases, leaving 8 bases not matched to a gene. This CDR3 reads CASSFLPGTGGDGYTF. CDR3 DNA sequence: TGTGCCAGCAGTTTTTTACCCGGGACAGGGGGCGATGGCTACACCTTC.

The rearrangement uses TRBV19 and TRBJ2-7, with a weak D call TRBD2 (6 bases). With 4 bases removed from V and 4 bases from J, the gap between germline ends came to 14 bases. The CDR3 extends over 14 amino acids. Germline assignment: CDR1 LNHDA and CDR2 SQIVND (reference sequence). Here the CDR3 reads CASSTPGLLYEQYF. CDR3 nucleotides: TGTGCCAGTAGTACCCCGGGACTCTTATACGAGCAGTACTTC.

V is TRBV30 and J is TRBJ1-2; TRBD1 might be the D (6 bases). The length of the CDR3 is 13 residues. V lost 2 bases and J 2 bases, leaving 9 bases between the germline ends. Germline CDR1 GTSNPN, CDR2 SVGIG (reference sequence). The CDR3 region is CAWSPGANYGYTF. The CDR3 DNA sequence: TGTGCCTGGAGTCCGGGGGCGAACTATGGCTACACCTTC.

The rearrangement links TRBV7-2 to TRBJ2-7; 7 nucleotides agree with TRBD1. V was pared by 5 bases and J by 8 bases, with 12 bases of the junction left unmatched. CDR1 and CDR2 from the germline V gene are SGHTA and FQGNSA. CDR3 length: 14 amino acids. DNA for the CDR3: TGTGCCAGCAGCCTAGGCACAGGGGCAATCAAGCAGTACTTC. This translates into CASSLGTGAIKQYF.

CDR3 nucleotides: TGTGCCAGCAGCCGTCCTACCACTGAAGCTTTCTTT. Translating gives CASSRPTTEAFF. V is TRBV11-2 and J is TRBJ1-1; D not resolved. From germline, CDR1 is SGHAT and CDR2 FQNNGV. Between the trimmed V and J ends, which lost 5 bases and 4 bases, there was a span of 8 bases. The CDR3 length is 12 residues.

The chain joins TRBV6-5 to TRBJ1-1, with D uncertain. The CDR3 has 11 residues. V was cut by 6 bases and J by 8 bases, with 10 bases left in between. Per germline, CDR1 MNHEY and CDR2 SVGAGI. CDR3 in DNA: TGTGCCAGCAGAGAGAGACGGGAAGCTTTCTTT. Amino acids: CASRERREAFF.

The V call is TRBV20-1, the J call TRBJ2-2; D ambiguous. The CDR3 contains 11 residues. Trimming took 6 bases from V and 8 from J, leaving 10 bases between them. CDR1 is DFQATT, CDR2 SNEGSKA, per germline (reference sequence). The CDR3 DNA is TGCAGTGCGAGTGACGTGGGGGAGCTGTTTTTT. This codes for CSASDVGELFF.

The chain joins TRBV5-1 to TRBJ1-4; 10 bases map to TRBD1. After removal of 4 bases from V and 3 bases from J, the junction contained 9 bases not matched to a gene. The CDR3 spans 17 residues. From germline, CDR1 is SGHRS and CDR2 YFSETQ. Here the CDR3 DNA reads TGCGCCAGCAGCCCCGGACAGGGGGTGGGGGCTAATGAAAAACTGTTTTTT. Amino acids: CASSPGQGVGANEKLFF.

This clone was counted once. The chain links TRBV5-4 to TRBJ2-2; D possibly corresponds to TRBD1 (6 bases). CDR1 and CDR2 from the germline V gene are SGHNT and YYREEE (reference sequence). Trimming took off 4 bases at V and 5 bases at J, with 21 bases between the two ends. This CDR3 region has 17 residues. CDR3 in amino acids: CASSHGTLGTGTGELFF. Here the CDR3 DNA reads TGTGCCAGCAGCCATGGGACACTAGGAACTGGAACCGGGGAGCTGTTTTTT.

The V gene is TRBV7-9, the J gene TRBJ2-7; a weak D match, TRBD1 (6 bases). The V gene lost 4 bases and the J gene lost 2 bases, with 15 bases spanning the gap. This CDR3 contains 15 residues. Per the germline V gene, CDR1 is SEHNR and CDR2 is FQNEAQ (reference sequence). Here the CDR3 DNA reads TGTGCCAGCAGCTCACCCCGGGACAACACCTACGAGCAGTACTTC. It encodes CASSSPRDNTYEQYF.